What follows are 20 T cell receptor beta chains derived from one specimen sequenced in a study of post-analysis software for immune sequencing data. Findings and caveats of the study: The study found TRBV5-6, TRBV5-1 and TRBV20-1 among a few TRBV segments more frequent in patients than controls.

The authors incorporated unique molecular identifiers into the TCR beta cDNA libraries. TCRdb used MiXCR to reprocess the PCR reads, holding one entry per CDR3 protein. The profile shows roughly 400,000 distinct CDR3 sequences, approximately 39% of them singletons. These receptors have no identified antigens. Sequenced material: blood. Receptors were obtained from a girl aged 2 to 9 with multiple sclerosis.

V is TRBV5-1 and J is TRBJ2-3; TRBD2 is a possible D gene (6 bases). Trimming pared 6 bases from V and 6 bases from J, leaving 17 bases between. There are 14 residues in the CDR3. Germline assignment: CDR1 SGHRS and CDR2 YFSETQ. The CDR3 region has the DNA TGCGCCAGCAATAGCGGCGCTACTGGTGATACGCAGTATTTT. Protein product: CASNSGATGDTQYF.

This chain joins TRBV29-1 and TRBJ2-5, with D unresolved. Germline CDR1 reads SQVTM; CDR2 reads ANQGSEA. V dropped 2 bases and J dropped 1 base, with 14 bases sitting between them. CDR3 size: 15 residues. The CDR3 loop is CSVEPPAWFQETQYF. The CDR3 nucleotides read TGCAGCGTTGAACCGCCTGCGTGGTTCCAAGAGACCCAGTACTTC.

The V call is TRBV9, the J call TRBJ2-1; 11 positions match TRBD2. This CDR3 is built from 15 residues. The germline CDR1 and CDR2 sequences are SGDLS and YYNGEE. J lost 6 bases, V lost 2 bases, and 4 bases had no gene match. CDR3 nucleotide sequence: TGTGCCAGCAGCGTTAGCGGGGGGGCCTGCAATGAGCAGTTCTTC. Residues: CASSVSGGACNEQFF.

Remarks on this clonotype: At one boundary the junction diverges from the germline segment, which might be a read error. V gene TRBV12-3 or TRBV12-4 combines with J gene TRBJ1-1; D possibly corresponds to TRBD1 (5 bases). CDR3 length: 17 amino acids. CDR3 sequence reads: CASGSEGMGLMNTEAFF. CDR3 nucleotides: TGCGCCAGCGGTAGTGAGGGGATGGGCCTTATGAACACTGAAGCTTTCTTT.

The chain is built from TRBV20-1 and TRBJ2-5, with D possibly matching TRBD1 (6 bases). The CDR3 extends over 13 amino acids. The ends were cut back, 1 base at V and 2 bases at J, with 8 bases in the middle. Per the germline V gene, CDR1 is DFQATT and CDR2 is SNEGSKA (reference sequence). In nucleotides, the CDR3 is TGCAGTGCTAGAGGCGGACAGCAAGAGACCCAGTACTTC. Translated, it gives CSARGGQQETQYF.

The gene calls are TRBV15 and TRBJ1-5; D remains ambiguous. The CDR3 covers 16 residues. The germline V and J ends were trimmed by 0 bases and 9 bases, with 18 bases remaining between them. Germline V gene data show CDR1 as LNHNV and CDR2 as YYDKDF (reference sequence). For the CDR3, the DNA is TGTGCCACCAGCAGAGATACGTCGTACGGGCGTACGCCCCAGCATTTT. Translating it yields CATSRDTSYGRTPQHF.

The CDR3 DNA reads TGCAGTGCAAAAACAGGGGCGCGTGCTTATAGCAATCAGCCCCAGCATTTT. Amino acid sequence: CSAKTGARAYSNQPQHF. The chain joins TRBV20-1 to TRBJ1-5; 7 positions match TRBD1. Germline V gene lookup returns CDR1 DFQATT and CDR2 SNEGSKA (reference sequence). Trimming cost V 6 bases and J 0 bases; bases outside gene matches: 14. CDR3 length: 17 residues.

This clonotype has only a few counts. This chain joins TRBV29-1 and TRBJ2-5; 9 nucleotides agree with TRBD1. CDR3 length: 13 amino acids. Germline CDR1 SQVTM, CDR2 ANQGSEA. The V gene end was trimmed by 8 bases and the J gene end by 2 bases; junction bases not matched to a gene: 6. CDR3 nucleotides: TGCAGCTTCTCCGGACAGGGGCAAGAGACCCAGTACTTC. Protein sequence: CSFSGQGQETQYF. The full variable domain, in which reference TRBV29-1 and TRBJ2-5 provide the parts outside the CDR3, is SAVISQKPSRDICQRGTSLTIQCQVDSQVTMMFWYRQQPGQSLTLIATANQGSEATYESGFVIDKFPISRPNLTFSTLTVSNMSPEDSSIYLCSFSGQGQETQYFGPGTRLLVL.

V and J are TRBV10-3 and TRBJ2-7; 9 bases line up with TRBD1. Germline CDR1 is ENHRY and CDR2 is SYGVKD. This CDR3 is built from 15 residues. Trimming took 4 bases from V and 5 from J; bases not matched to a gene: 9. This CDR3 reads CAISVGQGNSHEQYF. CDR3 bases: TGTGCCATCAGTGTGGGACAGGGTAACAGCCACGAGCAGTACTTC.

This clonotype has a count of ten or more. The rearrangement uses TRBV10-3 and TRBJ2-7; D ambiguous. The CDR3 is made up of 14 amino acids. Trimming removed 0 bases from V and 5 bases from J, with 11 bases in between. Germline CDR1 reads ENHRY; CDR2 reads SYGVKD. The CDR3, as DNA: TGTGCCATCAGTGAGTCGAGTGGGTTTAACGAGCAGTACTTC. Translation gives CAISESSGFNEQYF.

CDR3 nucleotides: TGTGCCAGCAGCGTAGGGAGTAGCGGGAGCGATACGCAGTATTTT. It translates to CASSVGSSGSDTQYF. The chain combines TRBV9 with TRBJ2-3; 9 nucleotides line up with TRBD2. Germline V CDR1 and CDR2: SGDLS, YYNGEE. The V segment lost 0 bases and the J segment 6 bases; nucleotides outside the gene matches: 5. The CDR3 spans 15 residues.

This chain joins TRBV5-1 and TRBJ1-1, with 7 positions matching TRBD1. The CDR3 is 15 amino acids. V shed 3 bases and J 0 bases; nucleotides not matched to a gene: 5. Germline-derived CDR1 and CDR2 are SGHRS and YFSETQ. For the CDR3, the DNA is TGCGCCAGCAGCTACCGGGACAGCTTGAACACTGAAGCTTTCTTT. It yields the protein CASSYRDSLNTEAFF.

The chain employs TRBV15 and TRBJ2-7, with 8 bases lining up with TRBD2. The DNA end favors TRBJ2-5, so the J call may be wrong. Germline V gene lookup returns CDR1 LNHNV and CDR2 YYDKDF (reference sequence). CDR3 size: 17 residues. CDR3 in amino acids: CATSRASGSGIGETQYF. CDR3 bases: TGTGCCACCAGCAGAGCTAGTGGTAGCGGGATCGGGGAGACCCAGTACTTC.

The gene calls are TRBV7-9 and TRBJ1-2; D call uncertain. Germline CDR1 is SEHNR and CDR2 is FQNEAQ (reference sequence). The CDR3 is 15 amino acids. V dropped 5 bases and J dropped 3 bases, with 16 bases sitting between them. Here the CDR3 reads CASSPYLGLDYGYTF. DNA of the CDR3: TGTGCCAGCAGCCCCTACTTAGGGCTCGACTATGGCTACACCTTC. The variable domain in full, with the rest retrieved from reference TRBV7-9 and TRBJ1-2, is DTGVSQNPRHKITKRGQNVTFRCDPISEHNRLYWYRQTLGQGPEFLTYFQNEAQLEKSRLLSDRFSAERPKGSFSTLEIQRTEQGDSAMYLCASSPYLGLDYGYTFGSGTRLTVV.

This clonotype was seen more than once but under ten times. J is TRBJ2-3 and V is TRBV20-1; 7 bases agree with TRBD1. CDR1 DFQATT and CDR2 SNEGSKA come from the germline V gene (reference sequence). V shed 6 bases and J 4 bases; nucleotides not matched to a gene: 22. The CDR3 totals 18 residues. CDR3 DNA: TGCAGTGCCCGGGACAGAGAGTCGTCGCTAGCCGTAGCAGATACGCAGTATTTT. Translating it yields CSARDRESSLAVADTQYF.

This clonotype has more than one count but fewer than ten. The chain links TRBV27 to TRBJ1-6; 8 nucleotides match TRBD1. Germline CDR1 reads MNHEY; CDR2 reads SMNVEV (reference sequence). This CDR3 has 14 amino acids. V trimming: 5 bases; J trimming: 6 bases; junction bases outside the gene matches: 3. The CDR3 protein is CASSPQGGNSPLHF. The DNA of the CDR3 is TGTGCCAGCAGTCCACAGGGGGGTAATTCACCCCTCCACTTT.

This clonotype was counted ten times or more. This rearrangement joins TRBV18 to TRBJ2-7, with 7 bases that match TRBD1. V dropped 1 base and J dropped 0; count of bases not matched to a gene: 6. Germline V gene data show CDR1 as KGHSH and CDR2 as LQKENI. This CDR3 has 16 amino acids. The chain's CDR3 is CASSPRDRFDSYEQYF. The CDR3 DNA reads TGTGCCAGCTCACCACGGGACAGATTTGACTCCTACGAGCAGTACTTC.

CDR3 amino acids: CASSLSADEKLFF. CDR3 nucleotides: TGTGCCAGCAGCTTATCGGCAGATGAAAAACTGTTTTTT. The chain combines TRBV13 with TRBJ1-4; D is unresolved. Germline CDR1 and CDR2: PRHDT and FYEKMQ (reference sequence). This CDR3 spans 13 amino acids. Trimming took 2 bases from V and 6 from J, leaving 7 bases between them.

This chain's CDR3 is CAISVDGLTDTQYF. The DNA of the CDR3 is TGTGCCATCAGTGTGGACGGACTCACAGATACGCAGTATTTT. The rearrangement links TRBV10-3 to TRBJ2-3; D may be TRBD2 (5 bases). V was pared by 4 bases and J by 2 bases, with 10 bases between. Germline V gene data show CDR1 as ENHRY and CDR2 as SYGVKD. The CDR3 contains 14 residues.

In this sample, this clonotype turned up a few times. CDR3 region: CASSQTSGNPYEQYF. CDR3 nucleotides: TGTGCCAGCAGCCAGACTAGCGGGAATCCGTACGAGCAGTACTTC. The rearrangement joins TRBV7-2 to TRBJ2-7; 11 nucleotides agree with TRBD2. This CDR3 has 15 amino acids. In germline, CDR1 is SGHTA, CDR2 FQGNSA. The V and J ends lost 5 bases and 4 bases, in that order; junction bases with no gene match: 7.